The entry that follows covers one TCR beta chain sequence. The data were taken from a study of blood T cell repertoires in COVID-19. Background on the study: From T cells, B-cell-depleted T cells, or PBMCs came the material, which was cDNA or gDNA.

Produced via immunoSEQ multiplex PCR; TCRdb's table is partial and in-frame only. Of 200,000 to 250,000 clones listed, roughly 80% are singletons. The CDR3 loop spans 13 amino acids. V was clipped by 2 bases and J by 9 bases, with 12 bases between them. Looked up from germline, CDR1 is KGHSH and CDR2 is LQKENI. The receptor was isolated from an elderly woman with COVID-19, enrolled during active disease. The chain has TRBV18 and TRBJ2-3; D is unresolved. The sequenced sample was peripheral blood. The CDR3 loop reads CASSPIKFGTQYF. CDR3 sequence (DNA): TGTGCCAGCTCACCAATTAAGTTCGGGACGCAGTATTTT.